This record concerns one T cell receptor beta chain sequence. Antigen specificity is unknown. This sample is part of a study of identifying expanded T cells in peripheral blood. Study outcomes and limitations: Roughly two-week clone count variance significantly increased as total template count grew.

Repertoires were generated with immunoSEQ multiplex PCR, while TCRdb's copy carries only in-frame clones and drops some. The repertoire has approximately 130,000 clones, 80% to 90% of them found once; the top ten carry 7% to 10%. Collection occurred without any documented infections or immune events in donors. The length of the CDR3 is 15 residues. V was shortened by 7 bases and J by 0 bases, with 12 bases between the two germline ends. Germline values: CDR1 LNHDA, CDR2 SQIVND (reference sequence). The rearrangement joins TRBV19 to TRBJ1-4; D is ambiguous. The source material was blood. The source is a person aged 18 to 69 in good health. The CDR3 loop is CASISSAATNEKLFF. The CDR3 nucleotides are TGTGCCAGTATTTCTTCGGCAGCAACTAATGAAAAACTGTTTTTT.